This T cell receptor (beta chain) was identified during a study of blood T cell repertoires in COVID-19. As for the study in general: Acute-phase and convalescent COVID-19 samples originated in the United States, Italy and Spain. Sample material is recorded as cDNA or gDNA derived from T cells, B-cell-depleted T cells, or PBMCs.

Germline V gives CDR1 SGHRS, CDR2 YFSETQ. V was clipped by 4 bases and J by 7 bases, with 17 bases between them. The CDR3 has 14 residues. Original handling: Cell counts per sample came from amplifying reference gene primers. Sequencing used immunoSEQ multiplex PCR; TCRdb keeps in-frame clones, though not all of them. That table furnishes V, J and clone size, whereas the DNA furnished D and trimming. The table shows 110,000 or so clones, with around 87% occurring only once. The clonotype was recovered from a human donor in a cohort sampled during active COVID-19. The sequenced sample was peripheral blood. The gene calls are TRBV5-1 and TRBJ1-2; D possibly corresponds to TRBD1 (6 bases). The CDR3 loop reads CASSLTGPEGGYTF. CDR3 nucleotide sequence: TGCGCCAGCAGCCTGACAGGCCCCGAAGGTGGCTACACCTTC.